Presented here are 17 T cell receptor beta chains from one specimen sequenced in a study of shared clonotypes between healthy human individuals. Sequencing used immunoSEQ multiplex PCR; TCRdb keeps in-frame clones, though not all of them. The repertoire holds 2 million to 3 million clones, over 85% seen once, with roughly 0.39% in the top ten. Sample: naive CD4+ T cells from PBMCs. Subset given: CD45RA+ positively selected. The source of these receptors is a man in his late teens or twenties in good health. Some clones in this sample may be carry-over from other donors' samples.

A remark on this clone: The sample holds other DNA sequences that translate to the same CDR3. The gene calls are TRBV28 and TRBJ2-3; no clear D gene. In germline, CDR1 is MDHEN, CDR2 SYDVKM. The CDR3 is 11 residues long. V shed 5 bases and J shed 6 bases, with 6 bases lying between them. The chain's CDR3 is CASSPRDTQYF. The CDR3, as DNA: TGTGCCAGCAGTCCGAGGGATACGCAGTATTTT.

V usage is TRBV10-3 and J usage is TRBJ1-3; D gene uncertain. Trimming removed 6 bases at V and 4 bases at J, with 10 bases between. The germline V gene encodes CDR1 ENHRY and CDR2 SYGVKD. This CDR3 has 13 amino acids. The DNA of the CDR3 is TGTGCCATCAGACAGAAGGAGGGAAACACCATATATTTT. Its protein is CAIRQKEGNTIYF.

This clone was seen just once. The rearrangement links TRBV6-4 to TRBJ2-1; TRBD2 might be the D (6 bases). The V end was cut by 6 bases, the J end by 3 bases, with 18 bases between. CDR1 and CDR2 from the germline V gene are MRHNA and SNTAGT. This CDR3 contains 16 residues. The chain's CDR3 is CASSALLGLRYNEQFF. CDR3 sequence (DNA): TGTGCCAGCAGCGCACTACTGGGACTCCGCTACAATGAGCAGTTCTTC.

The chain links TRBV5-6 to TRBJ2-3, with TRBD1 identical over 7 bases. In germline, CDR1 is SGHDT, CDR2 YYEEEE. This CDR3 is 15 amino acids long. Trimming removed 1 base from V and 4 bases from J; junction bases left unmatched: 6. The CDR3 region is CASSLRTGGSDTQYF. CDR3 DNA sequence: TGTGCCAGCAGCTTGCGGACAGGTGGCTCAGATACGCAGTATTTT.

Details on this clone: The same CDR3 also results from other DNA sequences found in this sample. V and J are TRBV5-1 and TRBJ2-3; no clear D. This CDR3 is built from 13 residues. Germline V gives CDR1 SGHRS, CDR2 YFSETQ. The germline V and J ends were trimmed by 2 bases and 3 bases, with 7 bases remaining between them. CDR3 sequence (DNA): TGCGCCAGCAGCTTAATTCCAACAGATACGCAGTATTTT. Protein sequence: CASSLIPTDTQYF.

The gene calls are TRBV5-4 and TRBJ2-7; 8 positions agree with TRBD1. Germline V lookup: CDR1 SGHNT, CDR2 YYREEE (reference sequence). The CDR3 loop spans 15 amino acids. V lost 1 base to trimming and J lost 6 bases; unmatched junction nucleotides: 9. The CDR3 bases are TGTGCCAGCAGCTTGACACAGGGGGGATCTCTCGAGCAGTACTTC. It translates to CASSLTQGGSLEQYF.

With regard to this clone: Additional DNA sequences in this sample encode the identical CDR3. V is TRBV7-2 and J is TRBJ2-7, with D possibly matching TRBD1 (5 bases). CDR3 size: 13 residues. Looked up from germline, CDR1 is SGHTA and CDR2 is FQGNSA. V shed 2 bases and J shed 2 bases, with 7 bases lying between them. As DNA, the CDR3 is TGTGCCAGCAGCTTACAGGGCCCCTACGAGCAGTACTTC. Translating it yields CASSLQGPYEQYF. The whole variable domain, remainder taken from reference TRBV7-2 and TRBJ2-7, is GAGVSQSPSNKVTEKGKDVELRCDPISGHTALYWYRQSLGQGLEFLIYFQGNSAPDKSGLPSDRFSAERTGGSVSTLTIQRTQQEDSAVYLCASSLQGPYEQYFGPGTRLTVT.

In the case of this clone: The same CDR3 also results from other DNA sequences found in this sample. This sequence joins TRBV5-1 and TRBJ2-7, with D perhaps TRBD1 or TRBD2 (5 bases each). Per the germline V gene, CDR1 is SGHRS and CDR2 is YFSETQ. V lost 4 bases and J lost 2, with 13 bases in between. The CDR3 covers 14 residues. This CDR3 is CASSRGQGTYEQYF. Here the CDR3 DNA reads TGCGCCAGCAGCCGGGGCCAGGGTACCTACGAGCAGTACTTC.

V is TRBV10-3 and J is TRBJ1-1; D perhaps matches TRBD1 (6 bases). CDR3 length: 13 residues. Deletions cut 6 bases from V and 4 bases from J, with 12 bases between. The V gene's germline CDR1 is ENHRY and CDR2 SYGVKD. The CDR3 DNA reads as TGTGCCATCAGGCCGACAGGAGGCACTGAAGCTTTCTTT. It specifies CAIRPTGGTEAFF.

This sequence joins TRBV28 and TRBJ1-5; 8 bases fit TRBD1. With 5 bases clipped from V and 2 bases from J, the junction kept 5 bases outside the gene matches. The CDR3 totals 15 residues. Germline CDR1 reads MDHEN; CDR2 reads SYDVKM. The CDR3, as DNA: TGTGCCAGCAGTACCTACAGGGGGGGCAATCAGCCCCAGCATTTT. As protein: CASSTYRGGNQPQHF.

The rearrangement joins TRBV14 to TRBJ2-1, with D unresolved. V was pared by 2 bases and J by 7 bases, with 12 bases between. Germline values: CDR1 SGHDN, CDR2 FVKESK. The CDR3 sequence is 14 residues long. The CDR3 sequence: CASSQLKYSNEQFF. In DNA, the CDR3 is TGTGCCAGCAGCCAACTAAAATACAGTAATGAGCAGTTCTTC.

The chain couples TRBV7-2 to TRBJ1-4; D not resolved. Germline-derived CDR1 and CDR2 are SGHTA and FQGNSA. The length of the CDR3 is 13 residues. V was pared by 5 bases and J by 8 bases, with 12 bases between. The CDR3 DNA is TGTGCCAGCAGCAAGACGGTACGGGAAAAACTGTTTTTT. Residues: CASSKTVREKLFF.

The chain links TRBV6-1 to TRBJ1-1; D not certain. The CDR3 consists of 12 residues. CDR1 and CDR2 (germline): MNHNS, SASEGT. V was clipped by 1 base and J by 4 bases, with 4 bases between them. The CDR3 nucleotides are TGTGCCAGCAGTGAAGGTGGCACTGAAGCTTTCTTT. Translated, it gives CASSEGGTEAFF.

The chain uses TRBV1 and TRBJ2-1; no DNA check was done on the table's D call, TRBD1. TRBV1 is shown as a pseudogene. The CDR3 has 16 residues. The CDR3 loop reads CTSSDLSGQGLLEQFF. In nucleotides, the CDR3 is TGCACCAGCAGCGATTTGTCTGGACAGGGGCTTCTTGAGCAGTTCTTC.

This rearrangement joins TRBV2 to TRBJ1-1, with D perhaps TRBD1 (6 bases). The germline CDR1 and CDR2 sequences are SNHLY and FYNNEI. CDR3 size: 16 residues. With 7 bases removed from V and 7 bases from J, the gap between germline ends came to 25 bases. CDR3 DNA: TGTGCCAGCATTCTCCCCTGGGGGCGGCAGCGTGGTGAAGCTTTCTTT. As protein: CASILPWGRQRGEAFF.

As for this clone: Distinct nucleotide sequences in the sample also encode this CDR3. This chain uses TRBV4-3 with TRBJ2-3; possible D gene TRBD1, 6 bases. The V and J ends lost 0 bases and 1 base respectively, with 8 bases between them. The germline V gene has CDR1 LGHNA and CDR2 YSLEER. The CDR3 totals 15 residues. The CDR3 nucleotides read TGCGCCAGCAGCCAAGAAGGGGGACGCACAGATACGCAGTATTTT. This encodes CASSQEGGRTDTQYF.

Comment on this clone: Distinct nucleotide sequences in the sample also encode this CDR3. The chain carries TRBV7-3 and TRBJ2-1; D not resolved. V lost 5 bases, J lost 0 bases, and 8 bases lay in between. CDR3 length: 14 residues. Germline assignment: CDR1 SGHTA and CDR2 FQGTGA. CDR3 amino acids: CASSPQSSYNEQFF. The CDR3 nucleotides read TGTGCCAGCAGCCCCCAAAGCTCCTACAATGAGCAGTTCTTC.